The rows below give T cell receptor beta chains drawn from one sample of a study of technical replicates of blood from a few donors. Measured with immunoSEQ multiplex PCR; TCRdb has only the in-frame clones, and not every one. This repertoire shows about 82,000 clones, around 94% found once; its top ten account for 0.39%. Sequencing was carried out using T cells isolated from PBMCs. These receptors came from a human donor in good health. The CDR3 runs from the conserved cysteine through the conserved F or W. D genes are given only for firm matches. Size tells how often a clone was seen (once, few, many) or the class of an expanded clone, and some rows leave it out.

abundance	v_gene	d_gene	j_gene	CDR3nt	CDR3aa
.	TRBV27	.	TRBJ2-7	TGTGCCAGCAGTCAAGGTGCTAGCGAGCAGTACTTC	CASSQGASEQYF
once	TRBV11-3	.	TRBJ2-1	TGTGCCAGCAGCTTAGGCGGTAGCGACTACAATGAGCAGTTCTTC	CASSLGGSDYNEQFF
.	TRBV5-1	.	TRBJ1-2	TGCGCCAGCAGCCTAGGACAGCGGAATGGCTACACCTTC	CASSLGQRNGYTF
.	TRBV7-6	TRBD1	TRBJ1-5	TGTGCCAGCAGCTTAGCCTCCGGGACAGTTAATCAGCCCCAGCATTTT	CASSLASGTVNQPQHF
.	TRBV19	.	TRBJ2-1	TGTGCCAGTAGTATTCGACTAACCCTGTCCTACAATGAGCAGTTCTTC	CASSIRLTLSYNEQFF
.	TRBV11-3	TRBD1	TRBJ1-1	TGTGCCAGCAGCCTCCGACGCCAGGGGGCGCGTACTGAAGCTTTCTTT	CASSLRRQGARTEAFF
.	TRBV30	.	TRBJ2-1	TGTGCCTGGAACGGGAGATTTTCCCCGCCCGAGCAGTTCTTC	CAWNGRFSPPEQFF
.	TRBV7-6	TRBD1	TRBJ2-5	TGTGCCAGCACCTTGGTTGAGACAGGGGAAGAGACCCAGTACTTC	CASTLVETGEETQYF
once	TRBV4-1	.	TRBJ1-4	TGCGCCAGCAGCCAGGGGACACGAAAATTTTTT	CASSQGTRKFF
.	TRBV10-2	.	TRBJ2-4	TGCGCCAGCAGTGAAGCGTTTAAAGAAAACATTCAGTACTTC	CASSEAFKENIQYF
.	TRBV15	.	TRBJ2-5	TGTGCCACCAGCAGAGATCTAGGAGAGGGAGAGACCCAGTACTTC	CATSRDLGEGETQYF
.	TRBV5-1	.	TRBJ2-3	TGCGCCAGCAGGCTACTAGCCAGCACAGATACGCAGTATTTT	CASRLLASTDTQYF
.	TRBV18	.	TRBJ2-5	TGTGCCAGCTCACTACTACAGGGCTCGAGGACGTACATTCAAGAGACCCAGTACTTC	CASSLLQGSRTYIQETQYF
.	TRBV5-1	.	TRBJ2-2	TGCGCCAGCAGTTCTTTCTCGGAGTCCGGGGAGCTGTTTTTT	CASSSFSESGELFF
.	TRBV19	TRBD1	TRBJ2-5	TGTGCCAGTACATCAACAGGGGGCGGGGAGACCCAGTACTTC	CASTSTGGGETQYF
once	TRBV2	.	TRBJ1-1	TGTGCCAGCAGTGAGGAGGGAAACACTGAAGCTTTCTTT	CASSEEGNTEAFF
.	TRBV4-3	TRBD1	TRBJ1-2	TGCGCCAGCAGCCAAGTCTACAGGGGGGATAACTATGGCTACACCTTC	CASSQVYRGDNYGYTF
.	TRBV6-4	TRBD2	TRBJ2-5	TGTGCCAGCAGTGCCCCCCGGACTAGCGGGAGACGGGAGACCCAGTACTTC	CASSAPRTSGRRETQYF
.	TRBV13	TRBD1	TRBJ2-7	TGTGCCAGCAGCTTCGGACAGGGGGCCTCCTACGAGCAGTACTTC	CASSFGQGASYEQYF
once	TRBV7-7	TRBD2	TRBJ2-5	TGTGCCAGCAGCTTAACTAGCGGACTAGAGACCCAGTACTTC	CASSLTSGLETQYF
.	TRBV19	TRBD2	TRBJ2-1	TGTGCCAGTAACCCTTCTAGCGGCTCCTACAATGAGCAGTTCTTC	CASNPSSGSYNEQFF
.	TRBV9	TRBD2	TRBJ2-1	TGTGCCAGCAGCGTGACTAGCGGGAGCAATGAGCAGTTCTTC	CASSVTSGSNEQFF
once	TRBV19	TRBD1	TRBJ1-2	TGTGCCAGTAGCTTCTGGACAGGGGGAAGTGATGGCTACACCTTC	CASSFWTGGSDGYTF
.	TRBV28	.	TRBJ2-7	TGTGCCAGCGAGGCAGGGTACGAGCAGTACTTC	CASEAGYEQYF
.	TRBV13	TRBD2	TRBJ2-7	TGTGCCAGCAGCTTAGGACTAGCGGGGCTATGGTACGAGCAGTACTTC	CASSLGLAGLWYEQYF
.	TRBV5-5	.	TRBJ2-1	TGTGCCAGCAGCCTCCCTATAGATGAGCAGTTCTTC	CASSLPIDEQFF
.	TRBV10-3	TRBD2	TRBJ2-7	TGTGCCATCAGTGAGTCGTCGCCTAGGACTAGCGGATACGAGCAGTACTTC	CAISESSPRTSGYEQYF
.	TRBV29-1	TRBD2	TRBJ2-7	TGCAGCGCGGGGACTAGCGTCTACGAGCAGTACTTC	CSAGTSVYEQYF
.	TRBV7-2	TRBD2	TRBJ2-3	TGTGCCAGCAGCTCTACTGGACTAGCGGGACTGAATACGCAGTATTTT	CASSSTGLAGLNTQYF
.	TRBV18	TRBD1	TRBJ2-7	TGTGCCAGCTCACCCCAAGACAGGGGGCTCTTTTTTGTCTCCGAGCAGTACTTC	CASSPQDRGLFFVSEQYF
.	TRBV27	.	TRBJ1-2	TGTGCCAGCAGTCCCGCGGGCCTTAACTATGGCTACACCTTC	CASSPAGLNYGYTF
.	TRBV5-6	TRBD1	TRBJ1-2	TGTGCCAGCAGCTGGGACAGGGGTCTTTATGGCTACACCTTC	CASSWDRGLYGYTF
.	TRBV6-5	.	TRBJ1-3	TGTGCCAGCAGTTACGCGGGGGTGGGAAACACCATATATTTT	CASSYAGVGNTIYF
.	TRBV9	TRBD1	TRBJ1-2	TGTGCCAGCAGCGTAGGAGGACAGGGAAACTATGGCTACACCTTC	CASSVGGQGNYGYTF
.	TRBV6-5	.	TRBJ2-1	TGTGCCAGCAGCACACTGGGACAAGAGCAGTTCTTC	CASSTLGQEQFF
.	TRBV6-5	TRBD1	TRBJ1-1	TGTGCCAGCAGGTTGGACAGGGACAACACTGAAGCTTTCTTT	CASRLDRDNTEAFF
.	TRBV19	.	TRBJ1-1	TGTGCCAGTAGTATCCCAGGGAACACTGAAGCTTTCTTT	CASSIPGNTEAFF
.	TRBV27	TRBD1	TRBJ1-1	TGTGCCAGCCAAACTACAACCGGACAGGGGATGAACACTGAAGCTTTCTTT	CASQTTTGQGMNTEAFF
.	TRBV7-9	.	TRBJ2-5	TGTGCCAGCAGCTTAGTAGGGGGTTCGGAGACCCAGTACTTC	CASSLVGGSETQYF
.	TRBV9	.	TRBJ1-1	TGTGCCAGCTCCTATCGGGGGGCTAGTGGTGAAGCTTTCTTT	CASSYRGASGEAFF
.	TRBV5-1	TRBD1	TRBJ1-1	TGCGCCAGCAGCTTGGGCCTCGGAGGGACAGCCGTTGGGTCCGAAGCTTTCTTT	CASSLGLGGTAVGSEAFF
.	TRBV27	.	TRBJ2-5	TGTGCCAGCAGCCGACCCTCGGGAGAGACCCAGTACTTC	CASSRPSGETQYF
.	TRBV20-1	.	TRBJ2-1	TGCAGTGCTAGAGCGGACAATGAGCAGTTCTTC	CSARADNEQFF
.	TRBV7-6	.	TRBJ2-2	TGTGCCAGCAGCTTAAGACACTTGAGAACCGGGGAGCTGTTTTTT	CASSLRHLRTGELFF
.	TRBV27	TRBD2	TRBJ2-1	TGTGCCAGCAGTGCGGGACTAGCGGGATACAATGAGCAGTTCTTC	CASSAGLAGYNEQFF
.	TRBV4-1	.	TRBJ2-3	TGCGCCAGCAGCCGAGACGAGCGGGTCACAGATACGCAGTATTTT	CASSRDERVTDTQYF
.	TRBV6-5	.	TRBJ1-1	TGTGCCAGCAGTACCCCGGGTGCGAACACTGAAGCTTTCTTT	CASSTPGANTEAFF
.	TRBV9	.	TRBJ2-1	TGTGCCAGCAGCGTGAGCGGTCTAACCTACAATGAGCAGTTCTTC	CASSVSGLTYNEQFF
.	TRBV2	TRBD2	TRBJ2-7	TGTGCCAGCAATGACCCGAGCGGGAGTACCTACGAGCAGTACTTC	CASNDPSGSTYEQYF
.	TRBV2	TRBD2	TRBJ2-1	TGTGCCACCGGGAGGGGGTCCTACAATGAGCAGTTCTTC	CATGRGSYNEQFF
.	TRBV6-5	.	TRBJ1-1	TGTGCCAGCAAACGGGGGGCGGGAGCTTTCTTT	CASKRGAGAFF
.	TRBV28	.	TRBJ2-5	TGTGCCAGCAGTCCAGGGGCCCCCGGGACCCAGTACTTC	CASSPGAPGTQYF
.	TRBV29-1	.	TRBJ2-5	TGCAGCGTTGAAGTTCAGGCGAACCAAGAGACCCAGTACTTC	CSVEVQANQETQYF
.	TRBV4-3	.	TRBJ1-1	TGCGCCAGCAGCCAAGATCGGGCTGAAGCTTTCTTT	CASSQDRAEAFF
once	TRBV5-8	TRBD1	TRBJ1-1	TGTGCCAGCAGCTTTCGACAGGGAGTCCGGTCCAAGGAAGCTTTCTTT	CASSFRQGVRSKEAFF